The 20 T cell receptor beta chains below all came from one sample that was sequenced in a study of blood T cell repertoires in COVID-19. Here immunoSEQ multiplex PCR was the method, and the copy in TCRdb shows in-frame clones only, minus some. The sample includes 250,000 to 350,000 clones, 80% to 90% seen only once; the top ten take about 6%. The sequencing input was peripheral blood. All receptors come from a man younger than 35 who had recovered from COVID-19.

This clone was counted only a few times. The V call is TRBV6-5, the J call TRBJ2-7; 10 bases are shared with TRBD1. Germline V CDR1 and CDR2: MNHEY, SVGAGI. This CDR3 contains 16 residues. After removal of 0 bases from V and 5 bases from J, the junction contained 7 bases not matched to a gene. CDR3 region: CASSYSATGGINEQYF. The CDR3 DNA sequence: TGTGCCAGCAGTTACTCAGCGACAGGGGGCATCAACGAGCAGTACTTC.

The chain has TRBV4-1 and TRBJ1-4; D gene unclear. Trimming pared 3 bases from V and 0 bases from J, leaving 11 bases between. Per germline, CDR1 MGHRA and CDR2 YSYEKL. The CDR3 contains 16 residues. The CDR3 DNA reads TGCGCCAGCAGCCATTCAAACCTAGCAACTAATGAAAAACTGTTTTTT. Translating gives CASSHSNLATNEKLFF.

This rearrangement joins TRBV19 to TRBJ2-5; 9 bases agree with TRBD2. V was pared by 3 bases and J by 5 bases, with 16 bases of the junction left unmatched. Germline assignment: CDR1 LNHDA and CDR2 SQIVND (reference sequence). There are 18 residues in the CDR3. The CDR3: CASSIDGLGSGGRETQYF. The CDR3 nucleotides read TGTGCCAGTAGTATTGACGGATTGGGTAGCGGGGGAAGGGAGACCCAGTACTTC.

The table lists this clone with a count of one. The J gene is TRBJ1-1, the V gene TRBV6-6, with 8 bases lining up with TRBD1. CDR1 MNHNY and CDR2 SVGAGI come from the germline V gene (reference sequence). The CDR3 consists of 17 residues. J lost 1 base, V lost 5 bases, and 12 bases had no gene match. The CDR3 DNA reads TGTGCCAGCAGTCCTCGAAGGGACAGGTCTCCGAACACTGAAGCTTTCTTT. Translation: CASSPRRDRSPNTEAFF.

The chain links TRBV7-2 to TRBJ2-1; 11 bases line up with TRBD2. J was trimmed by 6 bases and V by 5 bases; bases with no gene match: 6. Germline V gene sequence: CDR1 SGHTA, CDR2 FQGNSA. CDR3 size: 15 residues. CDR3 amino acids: CASSPLAGDSNEQFF. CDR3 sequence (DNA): TGTGCCAGCAGCCCACTAGCGGGGGACTCCAATGAGCAGTTCTTC.

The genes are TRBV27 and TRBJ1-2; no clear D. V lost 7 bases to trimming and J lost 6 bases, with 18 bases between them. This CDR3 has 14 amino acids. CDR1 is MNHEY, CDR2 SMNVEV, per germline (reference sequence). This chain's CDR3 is CASTPSSGWDGYTF. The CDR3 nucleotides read TGTGCCAGCACCCCGTCGAGCGGATGGGATGGCTACACCTTC.

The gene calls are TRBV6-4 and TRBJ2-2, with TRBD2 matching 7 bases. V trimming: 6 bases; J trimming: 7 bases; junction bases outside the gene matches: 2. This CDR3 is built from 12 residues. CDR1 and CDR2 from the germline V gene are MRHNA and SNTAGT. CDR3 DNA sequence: TGTGCCAGCAGAAGGGAGGGCGGGGAGCTGTTTTTT. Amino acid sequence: CASRREGGELFF.

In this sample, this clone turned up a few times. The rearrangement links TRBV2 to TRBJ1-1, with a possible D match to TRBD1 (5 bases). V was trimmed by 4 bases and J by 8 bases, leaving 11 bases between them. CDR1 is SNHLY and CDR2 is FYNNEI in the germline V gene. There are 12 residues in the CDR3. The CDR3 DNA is TGTGCCAGCAGTGTTGGGCAGGGAGAAGCTTTCTTT. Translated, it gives CASSVGQGEAFF.

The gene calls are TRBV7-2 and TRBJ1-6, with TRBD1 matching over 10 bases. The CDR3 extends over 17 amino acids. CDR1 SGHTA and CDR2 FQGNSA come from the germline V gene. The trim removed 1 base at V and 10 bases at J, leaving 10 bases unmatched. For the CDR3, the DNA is TGTGCCAGCAGCTTAGAGGCCCCGGGACAGGGGCCCTCACCCCTCCACTTT. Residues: CASSLEAPGQGPSPLHF. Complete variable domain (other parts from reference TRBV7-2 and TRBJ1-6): GAGVSQSPSNKVTEKGKDVELRCDPISGHTALYWYRQSLGQGLEFLIYFQGNSAPDKSGLPSDRFSAERTGGSVSTLTIQRTQQEDSAVYLCASSLEAPGQGPSPLHFGNGTRLTVT.

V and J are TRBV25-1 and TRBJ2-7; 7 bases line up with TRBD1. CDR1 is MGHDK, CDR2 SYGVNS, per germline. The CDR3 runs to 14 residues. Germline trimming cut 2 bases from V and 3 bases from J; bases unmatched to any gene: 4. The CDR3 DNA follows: TGTGCCAGCAGTGAACCAGACAGGGTCTACGAGCAGTACTTC. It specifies CASSEPDRVYEQYF.

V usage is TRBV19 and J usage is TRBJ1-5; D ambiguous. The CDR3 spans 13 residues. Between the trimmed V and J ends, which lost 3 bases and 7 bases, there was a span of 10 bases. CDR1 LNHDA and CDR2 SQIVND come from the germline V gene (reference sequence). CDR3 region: CASSIQVWQPQHF. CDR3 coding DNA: TGTGCCAGTAGTATCCAGGTATGGCAGCCCCAGCATTTT.

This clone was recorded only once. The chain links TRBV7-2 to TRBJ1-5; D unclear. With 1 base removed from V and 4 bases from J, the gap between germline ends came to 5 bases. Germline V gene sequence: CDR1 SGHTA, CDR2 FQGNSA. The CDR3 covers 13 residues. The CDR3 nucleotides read TGTGCCAGCAGCTTAGGTCGTAATCAGCCCCAGCATTTT. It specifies CASSLGRNQPQHF.

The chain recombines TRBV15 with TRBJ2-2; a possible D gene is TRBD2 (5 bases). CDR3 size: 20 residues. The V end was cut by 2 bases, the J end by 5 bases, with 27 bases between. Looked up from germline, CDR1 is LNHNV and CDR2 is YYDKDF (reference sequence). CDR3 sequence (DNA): TGTGCCACCAGCAGACCGGAACCCATTCTCCGGACGGACTGGACCGGGGAGCTGTTTTTT. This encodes CATSRPEPILRTDWTGELFF.

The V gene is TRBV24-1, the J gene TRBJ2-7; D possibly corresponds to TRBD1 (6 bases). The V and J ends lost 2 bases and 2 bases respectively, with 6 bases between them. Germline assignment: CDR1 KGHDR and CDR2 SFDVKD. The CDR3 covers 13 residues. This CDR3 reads CATSDWDTYEQYF. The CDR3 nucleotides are TGTGCCACCAGTGATTGGGACACCTACGAGCAGTACTTC.

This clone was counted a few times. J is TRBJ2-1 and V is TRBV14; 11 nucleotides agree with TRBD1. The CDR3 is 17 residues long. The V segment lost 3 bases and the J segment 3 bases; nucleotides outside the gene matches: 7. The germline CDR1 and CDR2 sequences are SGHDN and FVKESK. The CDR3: CASSHSRGQGVYNEQFF. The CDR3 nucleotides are TGTGCCAGCAGCCACTCCAGGGGACAGGGGGTCTACAATGAGCAGTTCTTC. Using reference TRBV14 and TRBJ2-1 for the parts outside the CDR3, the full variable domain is EAGVTQFPSHSVIEKGQTVTLRCDPISGHDNLYWYRRVMGKEIKFLLHFVKESKQDESGMPNNRFLAERTGGTYSTLKVQPAELEDSGVYFCASSHSRGQGVYNEQFFGPGTRLTVL.

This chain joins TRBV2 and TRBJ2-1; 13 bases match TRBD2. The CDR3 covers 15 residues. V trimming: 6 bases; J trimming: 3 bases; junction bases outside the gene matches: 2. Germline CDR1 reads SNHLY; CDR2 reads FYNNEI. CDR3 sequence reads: CASSWTSGGYNEQFF. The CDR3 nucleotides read TGTGCCAGCAGCTGGACTAGCGGGGGCTACAATGAGCAGTTCTTC.

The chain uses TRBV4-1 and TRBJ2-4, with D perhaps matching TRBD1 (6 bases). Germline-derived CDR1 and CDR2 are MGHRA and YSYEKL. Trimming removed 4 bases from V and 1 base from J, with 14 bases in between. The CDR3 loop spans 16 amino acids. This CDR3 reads CASSRNPTGAKNIQYF. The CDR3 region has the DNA TGCGCCAGCAGCCGGAACCCCACAGGGGCCAAAAACATTCAGTACTTC.

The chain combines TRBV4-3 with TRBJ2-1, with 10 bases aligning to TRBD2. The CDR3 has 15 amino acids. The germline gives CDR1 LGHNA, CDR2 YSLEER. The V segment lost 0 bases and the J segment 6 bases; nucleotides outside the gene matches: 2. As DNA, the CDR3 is TGCGCCAGCAGCCAAGAAAGCGGGGGGGTCAATGAGCAGTTCTTC. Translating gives CASSQESGGVNEQFF.

The DNA of the CDR3 is TGCGCCAGCAGCTTATACGCTCAGACCGGGGAGCTGTTTTTT. It is translated as CASSLYAQTGELFF. This chain uses TRBV5-1 with TRBJ2-2; D not certain. V lost 2 bases and J lost 5, with 10 bases in between. CDR1 and CDR2 from the germline V gene are SGHRS and YFSETQ. This CDR3 region has 14 residues. Full variable domain (remainder filled in from reference TRBV5-1 and TRBJ2-2): KAGVTQTPRYLIKTRGQQVTLSCSPISGHRSVSWYQQTPGQGLQFLFEYFSETQRNKGNFPGRFSGRQFSNSRSEMNVSTLELGDSALYLCASSLYAQTGELFFGEGSRLTVL.

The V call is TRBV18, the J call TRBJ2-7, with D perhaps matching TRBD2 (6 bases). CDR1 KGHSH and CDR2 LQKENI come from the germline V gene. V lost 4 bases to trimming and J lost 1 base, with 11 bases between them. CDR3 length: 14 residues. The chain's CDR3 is CASSLVGGSYEQYF. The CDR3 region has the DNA TGTGCCAGCTCACTTGTGGGGGGTTCCTACGAGCAGTACTTC.